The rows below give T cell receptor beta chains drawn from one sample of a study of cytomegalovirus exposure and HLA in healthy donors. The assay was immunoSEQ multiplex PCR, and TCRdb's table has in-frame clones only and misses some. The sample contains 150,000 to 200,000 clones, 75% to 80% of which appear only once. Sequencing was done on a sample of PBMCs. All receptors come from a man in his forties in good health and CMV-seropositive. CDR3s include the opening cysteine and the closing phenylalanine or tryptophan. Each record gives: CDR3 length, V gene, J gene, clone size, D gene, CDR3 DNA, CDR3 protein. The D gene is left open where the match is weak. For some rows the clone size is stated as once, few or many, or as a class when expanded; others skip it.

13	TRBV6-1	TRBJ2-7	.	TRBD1	TGTGCCAGCAGTGAAGCGCTTATGGGACAGCGCGACTTC	CASSEALMGQRDF
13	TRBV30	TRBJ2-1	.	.	TGTGCCTGGAGTCCGGGGGATGTGAATGAGCAGTTCTTC	CAWSPGDVNEQFF
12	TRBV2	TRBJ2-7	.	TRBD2	TGTGCCAGCACTAGCGGGGGGTACGAGCAGTACTTC	CASTSGGYEQYF
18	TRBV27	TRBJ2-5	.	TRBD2	TGTGCCAGCAGTTTGAGGAATAGCGGGAGAGTGAGGGGGGAGACCCAGTACTTC	CASSLRNSGRVRGETQYF
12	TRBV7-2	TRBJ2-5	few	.	TGTGCCAGCAGCTTAAGCGGTACGTCCCAGTACTTC	CASSLSGTSQYF
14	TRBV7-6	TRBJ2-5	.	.	TGTGCCAGCAGCTTAATGTTGAGGAGTGAGACCCAGTACTTC	CASSLMLRSETQYF
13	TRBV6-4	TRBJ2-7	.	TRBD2	TGTGCCAGCAGCTCTGAGCGGGGCGGCGAGCAGTACTTC	CASSSERGGEQYF
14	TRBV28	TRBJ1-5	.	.	TGTGCCAGCAGACCCGGGGGTAGCAATCAGCCCCAGCATTTT	CASRPGGSNQPQHF
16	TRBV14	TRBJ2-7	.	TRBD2	TGTGCCAGCAGCCAAGATTCGAGCGGGAGAGGGTACGAGCAGTACTTC	CASSQDSSGRGYEQYF
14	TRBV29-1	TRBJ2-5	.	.	TGCAGCGTTGAAGATAGGCAGGGGCAAGAGACCCAGTACTTC	CSVEDRQGQETQYF
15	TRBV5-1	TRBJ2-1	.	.	TGCGCCAGCAGCTTGAGTCTGGCAGACTCCAATGAGCAGTTCTTC	CASSLSLADSNEQFF
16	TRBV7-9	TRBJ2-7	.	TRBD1	TGTGCCAGCAGTCCGGGACAGGGGGCGGATTCCTACGAGCAGTACTTC	CASSPGQGADSYEQYF
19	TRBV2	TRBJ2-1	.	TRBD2	TGTGCCAGCAGTATGCATCTAGCGGGAAAAGGAGTCGGGTTGAATGAGCAGTTCTTC	CASSMHLAGKGVGLNEQFF
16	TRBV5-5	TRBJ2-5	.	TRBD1	TGTGCCAGCAGCTTACTCTCGACAGGGTCGGGAGAGACCCAGTACTTC	CASSLLSTGSGETQYF
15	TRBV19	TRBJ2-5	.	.	TGTGCCAGTAGTATAGGGGACTGGGACCAAGAGACCCAGTACTTC	CASSIGDWDQETQYF
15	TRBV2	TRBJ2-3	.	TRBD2	TGTGCCAGCTCCCAGCTAGCGGGAGGATTAGATACGCAGTATTTT	CASSQLAGGLDTQYF
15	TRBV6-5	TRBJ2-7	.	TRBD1	TGTGCCAGCAGTTACTTATACAGGGGAACCTACGAGCAGTACTTC	CASSYLYRGTYEQYF